This T cell receptor (beta chain) stems from a study of cytomegalovirus exposure and HLA in healthy donors. Regarding the study as a whole: After further analysis at a later stage, 15,000 to 20,000 TCR beta sequences were associated with HLA alleles at 0.05 false discovery rate. For most TCR sequences rarity was the rule, although some public TCRs occurred in many donors. Excluded: some indistinguishable V segments such as TRBV6-2 and TRBV6-3.

It was with 60 Vbeta and 13 Jbeta primers that the PCR ran. The assay was immunoSEQ multiplex PCR, and TCRdb's table has in-frame clones only and misses some. Among 110,000 to 150,000 clones listed, about 77% were seen once. Germline CDR1 and CDR2: SGDLS and YYNGEE. V lost 0 bases, J lost 5 bases, and 14 bases lay in between. The CDR3 has 15 residues. A word on this clone: Antigen: not known.

The sample consisted of PBMCs. The TCR comes from a male donor in good health and CMV-seronegative. J is TRBJ1-1 and V is TRBV9, with D possibly matching TRBD1 (5 bases). CDR3 sequence (DNA): TGTGCCAGCAGCGTAGTAGATGGGGCAGTGACTGAAGCTTTCTTT. This encodes CASSVVDGAVTEAFF. Complete variable domain (other parts from reference TRBV9 and TRBJ1-1): DSGVTQTPKHLITATGQRVTLRCSPRSGDLSVYWYQQSLDQGLQFLIQYYNGEERAKGNILERFSAQQFPDLHSELNLSSLELGDSALYFCASSVVDGAVTEAFFGQGTRLTVV.